This T cell receptor (beta chain) comes out of a study of blood T cell repertoires in COVID-19. The assay was immunoSEQ multiplex PCR, and TCRdb's table has in-frame clones only and misses some. The sample yields roughly 410,000 clones, around 89% seen once. With 5 bases removed from V and 5 bases from J, the gap between germline ends came to 16 bases. The CDR3 runs to 15 residues. The V gene's germline CDR1 is SGHRS and CDR2 YFSETQ. The rearrangement uses TRBV5-1 and TRBJ1-4; D remains ambiguous. This receptor was obtained from a middle-aged woman with COVID-19, enrolled during active disease. Material: peripheral blood. This CDR3 is CASRGRWQNNEKLFF. DNA for the CDR3: TGCGCCAGCAGAGGGAGATGGCAGAACAATGAAAAACTGTTTTTT.